This T cell receptor beta chain was captured in a study of shared clonotypes between healthy human individuals. Overall study context: Per donor, CD8 memory used one plate, CD8 naive used two, CD4 memory used three and CD4 naive used three.

This CDR3 contains 15 residues. Trimming took off 4 bases at V and 6 bases at J, with 16 bases between the two ends. Per the germline V gene, CDR1 is SGHRS and CDR2 is YFSETQ. A split of CD4+ cells into CD45RA+ naive and CD45RA-negative memory subsets was performed. Assay used: immunoSEQ multiplex PCR; TCRdb lists only in-frame clones, some missing. Of about 2.3 million clones listed, 93% are singletons. This chain connects TRBV5-1 to TRBJ1-4; weak D call: TRBD1 (6 bases). The sequenced sample consisted of naive CD4+ T cells from PBMCs. This sample's subset: CD45RA+ positively selected. This sequence originates from a man aged 18 to 29 in good health. Some clones in this sample may be carry-over from other donors' samples. The CDR3 DNA sequence: TGCGCCAGCAGCCCAGAGGGGGGGGACTATGAAAAACTGTTTTTT. This gives the protein CASSPEGGDYEKLFF.